What follows are 26 T cell receptor beta chains derived from one specimen sequenced in a study of neurological immune-mediated disorders. TCRdb re-analysed the 5' RACE reads in MiXCR, keeping a single row per CDR3 protein. The sample consists of 66,000 or so distinct CDR3 sequences, less than 5.5% of them appearing once. Sequenced input: PBMCs. The receptors were sampled from a woman younger than 45 with multiple sclerosis.

This clonotype was observed at least ten times. This chain connects TRBV4-1 to TRBJ1-6, with 9 positions matching TRBD1. There are 16 residues in the CDR3. Looked up from germline, CDR1 is MGHRA and CDR2 is YSYEKL. V lost 1 base to trimming and J lost 10 bases; unmatched junction nucleotides: 8. The CDR3 here is CASSQVLDRGGSPLHF. CDR3 nucleotides: TGCGCCAGCAGCCAAGTCTTGGACAGGGGAGGGTCACCCCTCCACTTT.

The sample holds many counts of this clonotype. The chain couples TRBV3-1 to TRBJ1-1; a possible D gene is TRBD1 (5 bases). This CDR3 region has 14 residues. Germline V CDR1 and CDR2: LGHDT, YNNKEL (reference sequence). V was clipped by 3 bases and J by 2 bases, with 10 bases between them. CDR3 nucleotides: TGTGCCAGCAGCCAGCTCCAGGGAAACACTGAAGCTTTCTTT. It specifies CASSQLQGNTEAFF.

The chain carries TRBV5-1 and TRBJ2-2; unclear D gene. From germline, CDR1 is SGHRS and CDR2 YFSETQ. The CDR3 loop spans 13 amino acids. V lost 0 bases, J lost 9 bases, and 9 bases lay in between. CDR3 in amino acids: CASSLEPGRELFF. The CDR3 DNA is TGCGCCAGCAGCTTGGAGCCGGGCCGGGAGCTGTTTTTT.

This clonotype was seen many times. This rearrangement joins TRBV5-1 to TRBJ2-3, with TRBD2 matching over 10 bases. Germline-derived CDR1 and CDR2 are SGHRS and YFSETQ. The CDR3 spans 14 residues. V shed 0 bases and J 6 bases; nucleotides not matched to a gene: 1. In DNA, the CDR3 is TGCGCCAGCAGCTTGGAGCGGGAGGGGGATACGCAGTATTTT. Translating gives CASSLEREGDTQYF. The full variable domain, in which reference TRBV5-1 and TRBJ2-3 provide the parts outside the CDR3, is KAGVTQTPRYLIKTRGQQVTLSCSPISGHRSVSWYQQTPGQGLQFLFEYFSETQRNKGNFPGRFSGRQFSNSRSEMNVSTLELGDSALYLCASSLEREGDTQYFGPGTRLTVL.

This clonotype turned up a few times. The CDR3 here is CASSLGDRVGQPQHF. CDR3 DNA: TGTGCCAGCAGCTTGGGGGACAGGGTGGGTCAGCCCCAGCATTTT. V and J are TRBV7-2 and TRBJ1-5; 9 bases are shared with TRBD1. This CDR3 spans 15 amino acids. J was trimmed by 6 bases and V by 3 bases; bases with no gene match: 6. Germline CDR1 reads SGHTA; CDR2 reads FQGNSA. The full variable domain, completed using reference TRBV7-2 and TRBJ1-5, is GAGVSQSPSNKVTEKGKDVELRCDPISGHTALYWYRQSLGQGLEFLIYFQGNSAPDKSGLPSDRFSAERTGGSVSTLTIQRTQQEDSAVYLCASSLGDRVGQPQHFGDGTRLSIL.

This clonotype showed up just a few times. The CDR3 sequence is CASSHSGGADTQYF. In DNA, the CDR3 is TGTGCCAGCAGCCATAGCGGGGGGGCAGATACGCAGTATTTT. The rearrangement links TRBV3-1 to TRBJ2-3; TRBD2 matches at 11 bases. CDR1 is LGHDT, CDR2 YNNKEL, per germline (reference sequence). The V gene end was trimmed by 3 bases and the J gene end by 4 bases; junction bases not matched to a gene: 0. The CDR3 runs to 14 residues.

Worth noting for this clonotype: An end of the junction differs from the germline gene, which may be a read error. The chain has TRBV20-1 and TRBJ1-2; TRBD1 aligns across 7 bases. CDR1 is DFQATT and CDR2 is SNEGSKA in the germline V gene (reference sequence). This CDR3 spans 12 amino acids. CDR3 sequence (DNA): TGCAGTGCAAGAGACAGGGAGCGGGGCTACACCTTC. Protein: CSARDRERGYTF.

This clonotype came up many times. The V and J genes are TRBV15 and TRBJ2-1, with TRBD1 matching over 7 bases. Trimming at V came to 1 base and at J to 0 bases, leaving 9 bases not matched to a gene. The CDR3 runs 18 residues. Germline V gives CDR1 LNHNV, CDR2 YYDKDF (reference sequence). The CDR3 loop reads CATSRAGQQTFSYNEQFF. For the CDR3, the DNA is TGTGCCACCAGCAGAGCGGGACAGCAAACCTTCTCCTACAATGAGCAGTTCTTC.

This clonotype has ten or more counts. This chain links TRBV3-1 with TRBJ1-2; D gene unclear. The germline V gene encodes CDR1 LGHDT and CDR2 YNNKEL (reference sequence). The V gene lost 3 bases and the J gene lost 8 bases, with 13 bases spanning the gap. This CDR3 spans 13 amino acids. The CDR3 loop is CASSQTGLGGYTF. CDR3 bases: TGTGCCAGCAGCCAGACCGGACTTGGAGGCTACACCTTC.

This clonotype has at least ten counts. The chain has TRBV6-5 and TRBJ2-5, with D unresolved. Germline V CDR1 and CDR2: MNHEY, SVGAGI. The CDR3 is made up of 11 amino acids. V was trimmed by 4 bases and J by 5 bases, leaving 5 bases between them. CDR3 in DNA: TGTGCCAGCAGTTGGGGTGAGACCCAGTACTTC. Translation: CASSWGETQYF.

The chain has TRBV7-3 and TRBJ2-2; 11 positions match TRBD2. The V segment lost 3 bases and the J segment 7 bases; nucleotides outside the gene matches: 4. This CDR3 is built from 15 residues. CDR1 and CDR2 (germline): SGHTA, FQGTGA. The CDR3 loop reads CASSLLTSGVGELFF. The CDR3, as DNA: TGTGCCAGCAGCTTGTTGACTAGCGGGGTCGGGGAGCTGTTTTTT.

This clonotype was seen repeatedly, ten times or more. The chain links TRBV7-8 to TRBJ1-5; 7 bases map to TRBD1. Trimming cost V 6 bases and J 1 base; bases outside gene matches: 15. The CDR3 is 18 residues long. CDR1 is SGHVS and CDR2 is FQNEAQ in the germline V gene. The CDR3 DNA follows: TGTGCCAGCAGTCAAGGGTCGGGTCTCAGGGGGAGCAATCAGCCCCAGCATTTT. Translated: CASSQGSGLRGSNQPQHF.

This clonotype was seen ten or more times. The chain combines TRBV5-1 with TRBJ1-4; D call uncertain. The germline V gene encodes CDR1 SGHRS and CDR2 YFSETQ. The ends were cut back, 5 bases at V and 0 bases at J, with 8 bases in the middle. The CDR3 extends over 14 amino acids. CDR3 sequence: CASSPSATNEKLFF. CDR3 in DNA: TGCGCCAGCAGTCCGAGTGCAACTAATGAAAAACTGTTTTTT.

The chain couples TRBV14 to TRBJ1-3; D is unresolved. The CDR3 totals 16 residues. CDR1 is SGHDN, CDR2 FVKESK, per germline. The V end lost 6 bases, the J end lost 2 bases, and 17 bases lay between the germline ends. The CDR3 protein is CASSRRLGVTGNTIYF. The CDR3, as DNA: TGTGCCAGCAGTCGGAGACTCGGGGTCACTGGAAACACCATATATTTT.

The table lists this clonotype with many counts. This chain joins TRBV28 and TRBJ1-3, with D unclear. This CDR3 region has 14 residues. Germline CDR1 and CDR2: MDHEN and SYDVKM. Trimming removed 6 bases from V and 2 bases from J, with 11 bases in between. CDR3 amino acids: CASSHPEAGNTIYF. The CDR3 nucleotides read TGTGCCAGCAGCCACCCGGAAGCTGGAAACACCATATATTTT.

This clonotype was recorded many times. The J gene is TRBJ1-2, the V gene TRBV3-1; no firm D call. The CDR3 length is 12 residues. V dropped 0 bases and J dropped 8 bases, with 7 bases sitting between them. The V gene's germline CDR1 is LGHDT and CDR2 YNNKEL (reference sequence). CDR3 protein: CASSQDSIGYTF. CDR3 in DNA: TGTGCCAGCAGCCAAGATAGTATCGGCTACACCTTC.

This clonotype has just a few counts. This rearrangement joins TRBV4-2 to TRBJ2-7, with 11 bases fitting TRBD1. The V segment lost 1 base and the J segment 6 bases; nucleotides outside the gene matches: 5. The V gene's germline CDR1 is LGHNA and CDR2 YNFKEQ. The CDR3 has 15 amino acids. The CDR3 nucleotides read TGTGCCAGCAGCCAAGGGACAGGGGGCTCTATCGAGCAGTACTTC. Protein: CASSQGTGGSIEQYF.

This clonotype has ten or more counts. The chain is built from TRBV20-1 and TRBJ1-2, with 8 positions matching TRBD1. Trimming removed 3 bases from V and 2 bases from J; junction bases left unmatched: 8. The CDR3 extends over 15 amino acids. Looked up from germline, CDR1 is DFQATT and CDR2 is SNEGSKA (reference sequence). The CDR3 loop reads CSARVLGQANYGYTF. In nucleotides, the CDR3 is TGCAGTGCTAGGGTTCTGGGACAGGCGAACTATGGCTACACCTTC.

This clonotype occurred once. J is TRBJ2-7 and V is TRBV7-3; D unresolved. The CDR3 length is 13 residues. The V gene's germline CDR1 is SGHTA and CDR2 FQGTGA. V was pared by 6 bases and J by 2 bases, with 11 bases between. This chain's CDR3 is CASRLTGPYEQYF. The CDR3 region has the DNA TGTGCCAGCAGGTTGACCGGGCCCTACGAGCAGTACTTC.

This clonotype was counted many times. The CDR3: CATTDTLRNQPQHF. As DNA, the CDR3 is TGTGCCACGACGGACACCCTTAGGAATCAGCCCCAGCATTTT. The chain carries TRBV10-3 and TRBJ1-5; D is possibly TRBD1 (5 bases). V was trimmed by 10 bases and J by 4 bases, leaving 17 bases between them. The CDR3 extends over 14 amino acids. The V gene's germline CDR1 is ENHRY and CDR2 SYGVKD.

The table lists this clonotype with many counts. The V call is TRBV20-1, the J call TRBJ2-5; no definite D call. CDR1 is DFQATT and CDR2 is SNEGSKA in the germline V gene (reference sequence). Trimming pared 0 bases from V and 3 bases from J, leaving 8 bases between. The CDR3 is 13 amino acids. The CDR3 loop reads CSARERVKETQYF. The DNA of the CDR3 is TGCAGTGCTAGAGAACGGGTTAAAGAGACCCAGTACTTC.

This clonotype has ten or more counts. This chain uses TRBV5-1 with TRBJ2-1; no clear D. V was cut by 2 bases and J by 13 bases, with 19 bases left in between. Germline CDR1 SGHRS, CDR2 YFSETQ. There are 14 residues in the CDR3. CDR3 in DNA: TGCGCCAGCAGCTTCCCCTACGAACACATGACCCAGTTCTTC. Amino acids: CASSFPYEHMTQFF.

This clonotype was detected many times. J is TRBJ1-2 and V is TRBV27; no clear D gene. Trimming cost V 3 bases and J 2 bases, with 7 bases left between them. CDR1 and CDR2 (germline): MNHEY, SMNVEV (reference sequence). This CDR3 spans 13 amino acids. The CDR3 loop is CASSLDGNYGYTF. The CDR3 region has the DNA TGTGCCAGCAGTTTGGATGGAAACTATGGCTACACCTTC.

This clonotype came up many times. The chain recombines TRBV6-5 with TRBJ2-7; 11 bases fit TRBD2. Germline values: CDR1 MNHEY, CDR2 SVGAGI. V was clipped by 9 bases and J by 2 bases; unmatched bases: 6. The CDR3 is 14 amino acids. Here the CDR3 DNA reads TGTGCCAGTAAGACTAGCGGGGTTCCCTACGAGCAGTACTTC. This encodes CASKTSGVPYEQYF.

This clonotype was seen a handful of times. The chain has TRBV5-1 and TRBJ2-7, with TRBD1 identical over 8 bases. This CDR3 has 13 amino acids. In germline, CDR1 is SGHRS, CDR2 YFSETQ. Trimming took 6 bases from V and 6 from J; bases not matched to a gene: 8. As DNA, the CDR3 is TGCGCCAGCAAACAGGGGGTGACTACCGAGCAGTACTTC. Protein sequence: CASKQGVTTEQYF.

This clonotype occurred many times. The chain joins TRBV6-5 to TRBJ2-7, with a weak D call TRBD1 (6 bases). Germline CDR1 reads MNHEY; CDR2 reads SVGAGI. This CDR3 comprises 19 residues. V lost 2 bases and J lost 0, with 23 bases in between. DNA of the CDR3: TGTGCCAGCAGTTACGTTCGGACAGAGAACCCGAGGAGCTCCTACGAGCAGTACTTC. This translates into CASSYVRTENPRSSYEQYF.